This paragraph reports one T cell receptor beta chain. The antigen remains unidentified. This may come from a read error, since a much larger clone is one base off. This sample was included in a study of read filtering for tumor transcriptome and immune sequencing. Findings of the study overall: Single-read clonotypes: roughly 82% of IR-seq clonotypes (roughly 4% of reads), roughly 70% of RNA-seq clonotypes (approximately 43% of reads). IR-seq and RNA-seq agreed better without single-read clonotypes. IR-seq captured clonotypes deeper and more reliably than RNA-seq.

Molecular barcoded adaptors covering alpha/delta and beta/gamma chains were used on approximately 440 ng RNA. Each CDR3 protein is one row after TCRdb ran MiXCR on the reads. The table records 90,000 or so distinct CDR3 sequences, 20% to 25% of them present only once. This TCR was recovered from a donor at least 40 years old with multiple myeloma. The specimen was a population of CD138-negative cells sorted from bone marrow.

CDR3 bases: TGTGCCATCAGTTTGGGACTAGCGGGGGGGCCTTCCTACAATGAGCAGTTCTTC. Translating gives CAISLGLAGGPSYNEQFF. This chain links TRBV10-3 with TRBJ2-1; the match to TRBD2 covers 16 bases. The trim removed 5 bases at V and 1 base at J, leaving 5 bases unmatched. Per the germline V gene, CDR1 is ENHRY and CDR2 is SYGVKD. CDR3 length: 18 amino acids.